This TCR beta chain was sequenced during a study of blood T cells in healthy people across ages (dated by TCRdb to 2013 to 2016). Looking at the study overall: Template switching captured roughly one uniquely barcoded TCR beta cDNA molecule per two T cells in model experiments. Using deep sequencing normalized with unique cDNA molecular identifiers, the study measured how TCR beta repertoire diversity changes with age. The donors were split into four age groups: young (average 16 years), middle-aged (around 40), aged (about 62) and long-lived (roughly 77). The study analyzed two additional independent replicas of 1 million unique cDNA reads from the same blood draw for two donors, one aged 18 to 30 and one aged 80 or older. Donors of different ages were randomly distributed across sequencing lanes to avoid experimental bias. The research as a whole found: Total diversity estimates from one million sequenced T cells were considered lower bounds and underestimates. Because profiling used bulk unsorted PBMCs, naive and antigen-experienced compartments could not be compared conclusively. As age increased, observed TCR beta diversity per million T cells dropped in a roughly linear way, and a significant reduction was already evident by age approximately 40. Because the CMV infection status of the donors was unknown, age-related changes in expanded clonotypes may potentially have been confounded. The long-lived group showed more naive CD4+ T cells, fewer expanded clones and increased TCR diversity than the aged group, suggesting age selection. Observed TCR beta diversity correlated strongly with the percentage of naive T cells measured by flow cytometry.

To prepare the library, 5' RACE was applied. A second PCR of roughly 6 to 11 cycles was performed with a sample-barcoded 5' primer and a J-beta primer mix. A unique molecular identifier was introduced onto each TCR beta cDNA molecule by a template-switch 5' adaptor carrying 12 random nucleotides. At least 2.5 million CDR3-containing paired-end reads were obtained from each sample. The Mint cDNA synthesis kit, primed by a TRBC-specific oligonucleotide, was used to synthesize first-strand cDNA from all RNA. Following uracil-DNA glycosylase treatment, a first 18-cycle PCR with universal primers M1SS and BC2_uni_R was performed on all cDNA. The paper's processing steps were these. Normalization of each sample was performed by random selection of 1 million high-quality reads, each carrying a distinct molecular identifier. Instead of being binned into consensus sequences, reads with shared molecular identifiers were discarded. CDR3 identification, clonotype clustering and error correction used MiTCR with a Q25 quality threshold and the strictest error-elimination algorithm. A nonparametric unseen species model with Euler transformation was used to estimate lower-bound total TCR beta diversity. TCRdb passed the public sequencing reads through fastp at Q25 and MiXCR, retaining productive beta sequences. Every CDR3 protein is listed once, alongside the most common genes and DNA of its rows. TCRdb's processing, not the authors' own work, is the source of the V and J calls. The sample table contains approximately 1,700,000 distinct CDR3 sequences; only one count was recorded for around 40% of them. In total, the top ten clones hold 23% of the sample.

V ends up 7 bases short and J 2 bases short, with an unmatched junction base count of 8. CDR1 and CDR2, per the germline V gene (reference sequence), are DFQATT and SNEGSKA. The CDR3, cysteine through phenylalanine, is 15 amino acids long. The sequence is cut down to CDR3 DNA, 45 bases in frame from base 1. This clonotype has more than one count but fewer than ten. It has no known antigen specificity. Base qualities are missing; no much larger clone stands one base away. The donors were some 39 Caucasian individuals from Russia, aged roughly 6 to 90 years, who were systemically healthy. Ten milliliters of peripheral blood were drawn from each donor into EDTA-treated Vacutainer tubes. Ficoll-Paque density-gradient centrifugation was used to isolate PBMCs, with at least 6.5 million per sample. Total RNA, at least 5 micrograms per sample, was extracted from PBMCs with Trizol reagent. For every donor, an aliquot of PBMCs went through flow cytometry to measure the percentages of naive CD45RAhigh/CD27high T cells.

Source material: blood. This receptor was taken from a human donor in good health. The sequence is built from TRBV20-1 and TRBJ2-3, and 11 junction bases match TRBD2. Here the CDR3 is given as CSVIAGGLSTDTQYF. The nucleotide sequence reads TGCAGTGTTATAGCGGGGGGGCTGTCCACAGATACGCAGTATTTT.